The rows below give T cell receptor beta chains drawn from one sample of a study of cytomegalovirus exposure and HLA in healthy donors. Generated by immunoSEQ multiplex PCR, the TCRdb table keeps only in-frame clones and is missing some. The sample yields fewer than 250,000 clones, over 60% seen once. The sample was PBMCs. The receptors were gathered from a man between 18 and 29 years old in good health and CMV-seronegative. The CDR3 runs from the conserved cysteine through the conserved F or W. The order of the fields is clone size, D gene, V gene, J gene, CDR3 DNA, CDR3 protein. A D gene is named only where the DNA matches it firmly. Part of the rows lack a size; the others show once, few, many or a class for expanded clones.

clone size: -; D gene: TRBD2; V gene: TRBV27; J gene: TRBJ2-1; CDR3 DNA: TGTGCCAGCAGTTTATCGGTTGCGGGACTAGCTTACAATGAGCAGTTCTTC; CDR3 protein: CASSLSVAGLAYNEQFF
clone size: -; D gene: TRBD2; V gene: TRBV27; J gene: TRBJ2-1; CDR3 DNA: TGTGCCAGCAGTTTCCTCCCACTAGCGGGAGTGTACAATGAGCAGTTCTTC; CDR3 protein: CASSFLPLAGVYNEQFF
clone size: -; D gene: -; V gene: TRBV28; J gene: TRBJ2-6; CDR3 DNA: TGTGCCAGCTTCCGCTCTGGGGCCAACGTCCTGACTTTC; CDR3 protein: CASFRSGANVLTF
clone size: -; D gene: TRBD1; V gene: TRBV6-1; J gene: TRBJ2-3; CDR3 DNA: TGTGCCAGCAGCGCCGGGACAGGGGTTACAGATACGCAGTATTTT; CDR3 protein: CASSAGTGVTDTQYF
clone size: -; D gene: -; V gene: TRBV15; J gene: TRBJ1-5; CDR3 DNA: TGTGCCACCAGCCACATAAATCAGCCCCAGCATTTT; CDR3 protein: CATSHINQPQHF
clone size: once; D gene: TRBD2; V gene: TRBV5-1; J gene: TRBJ2-1; CDR3 DNA: TGCGCCAGCAGCTATAGGACTAGCGGGGATGAGCAGTTCTTC; CDR3 protein: CASSYRTSGDEQFF
clone size: -; D gene: -; V gene: TRBV5-4; J gene: TRBJ2-7; CDR3 DNA: TGTGCCAGCAGCTTGTCTGAGGGATTTGGGGACGAGCAGTACTTC; CDR3 protein: CASSLSEGFGDEQYF
clone size: -; D gene: TRBD1; V gene: TRBV4-1; J gene: TRBJ2-2; CDR3 DNA: TGCGCCAGCAGTCCAGGGGGTAGAGGAAGAGGCGGGGAGCTGTTTTTT; CDR3 protein: CASSPGGRGRGGELFF
clone size: -; D gene: TRBD2; V gene: TRBV18; J gene: TRBJ2-7; CDR3 DNA: TGTGCCAGCACTTTACCCGGGACTAGTTCGTACGAGCAGTACTTC; CDR3 protein: CASTLPGTSSYEQYF
clone size: once; D gene: -; V gene: TRBV2; J gene: TRBJ2-1; CDR3 DNA: TGTGCCAGCAGTCGAAACCGGGATGAGCAGTTCTTC; CDR3 protein: CASSRNRDEQFF
clone size: -; D gene: TRBD2; V gene: TRBV7-8; J gene: TRBJ2-1; CDR3 DNA: TGTGCCAGCAGCTGGGGGGGACTAGCGGCTACCTACAATGAGCAGTTCTTC; CDR3 protein: CASSWGGLAATYNEQFF
clone size: -; D gene: TRBD2; V gene: TRBV15; J gene: TRBJ2-1; CDR3 DNA: TGTGCCACCAGCAGAGATCATTATAGCGGGGGCGAGCAGTTCTTC; CDR3 protein: CATSRDHYSGGEQFF
clone size: -; D gene: TRBD1; V gene: TRBV6-6; J gene: TRBJ1-2; CDR3 DNA: TGTGCCAGCAGACTACATTCTGACAGGGCTCCCTATGGCTACACCTTC; CDR3 protein: CASRLHSDRAPYGYTF
clone size: -; D gene: -; V gene: TRBV7-3; J gene: TRBJ1-1; CDR3 DNA: TGTGCCAGCAGCCGGGACTCGGGTAACGGCGGCACTGAAGCTTTCTTT; CDR3 protein: CASSRDSGNGGTEAFF
clone size: -; D gene: TRBD2; V gene: TRBV10-3; J gene: TRBJ2-7; CDR3 DNA: TGTGCCATCAGTGCTGTCTCGGGGGGAGAGCAGTACTTC; CDR3 protein: CAISAVSGGEQYF
clone size: -; D gene: -; V gene: TRBV27; J gene: TRBJ1-1; CDR3 DNA: TGTGCCAGCAGTTTAAGGCCAGGGGCAGGGAACACTGAAGCTTTCTTT; CDR3 protein: CASSLRPGAGNTEAFF
clone size: -; D gene: -; V gene: TRBV9; J gene: TRBJ2-1; CDR3 DNA: TGTGCCAGCAGCGTAGACGGGAATGAGCAGTTCTTC; CDR3 protein: CASSVDGNEQFF
clone size: -; D gene: -; V gene: TRBV28; J gene: TRBJ2-3; CDR3 DNA: TGTGCCAGCAGTATCACGGGAGCTGGTGGGGATACGCAGTATTTT; CDR3 protein: CASSITGAGGDTQYF
clone size: -; D gene: -; V gene: TRBV27; J gene: TRBJ2-7; CDR3 DNA: TGTGCCAGCAGTTTCTTCTACGAGCAGTACTTC; CDR3 protein: CASSFFYEQYF
clone size: -; D gene: TRBD1; V gene: TRBV6-6; J gene: TRBJ2-7; CDR3 DNA: TGTGCCAGCAGCTGGGGGACAGGGAAGGGCGAGCAGTACTTC; CDR3 protein: CASSWGTGKGEQYF
clone size: -; D gene: TRBD1; V gene: TRBV4-2; J gene: TRBJ2-7; CDR3 DNA: TGTGCCAGCAGCCAAGTCTTCTACTCCCGGGACAGGGGGTACGAGCAGTACTTC; CDR3 protein: CASSQVFYSRDRGYEQYF
clone size: few; D gene: -; V gene: TRBV2; J gene: TRBJ2-5; CDR3 DNA: TGTGCCAGGGGTCGGGCGACTAAATTGGAGACCCAGTACTTC; CDR3 protein: CARGRATKLETQYF
clone size: -; D gene: -; V gene: TRBV27; J gene: TRBJ2-1; CDR3 DNA: TGTGCCAGCAGTCTCTCCTACAATGAGCAGTTCTTC; CDR3 protein: CASSLSYNEQFF
clone size: -; D gene: TRBD1; V gene: TRBV19; J gene: TRBJ2-1; CDR3 DNA: TGTGCCAGTAGTGACCCCCGGGACAGGGGGTTCGATGAGCAGTTCTTC; CDR3 protein: CASSDPRDRGFDEQFF
clone size: -; D gene: TRBD1; V gene: TRBV10-3; J gene: TRBJ1-5; CDR3 DNA: TGTGCCATCAGTGAGGGGGGACAGGGGGCGGGTCAGCCCCAGCATTTT; CDR3 protein: CAISEGGQGAGQPQHF
clone size: -; D gene: -; V gene: TRBV21-1; J gene: TRBJ1-2; CDR3 DNA: TGTGCCAGCAGCAGCAGGGGGCGCCACTACACCTTC; CDR3 protein: CASSSRGRHYTF
clone size: -; D gene: -; V gene: TRBV9; J gene: TRBJ2-3; CDR3 DNA: TGTGCCAGCAGCGACCGGGATTCTCTCACAGATACGCAGTATTTT; CDR3 protein: CASSDRDSLTDTQYF